The 25 T cell receptor beta chains reported below all come from one sample, sequenced in a study of blood T cell repertoires in COVID-19. TCRdb's table, derived via immunoSEQ multiplex PCR, lists solely in-frame clones and lacks some. There are some 98,000 clones in the sample; 82% occur only once, and about a tenth lies in the top ten. Sequenced: peripheral blood. These TCRs come from a man between 65 and 80 years old with active or convalescent COVID-19.

A single count supports this clone. This chain uses TRBV6-6 with TRBJ1-2; 10 nucleotides align to TRBD1. V lost 9 bases and J lost 3; bases outside the gene matches: 4. Germline values: CDR1 MNHNY, CDR2 SVGAGI (reference sequence). The CDR3 covers 13 residues. CDR3 nucleotide sequence: TGTGCCAGTGGACAGGGGGAGTACTATGGCTACACCTTC. It is translated as CASGQGEYYGYTF.

The CDR3 DNA sequence: TGTGCCAGCAGCCCGGGACTAGCGAACACCGGGGAGCTGTTTTTT. Protein product: CASSPGLANTGELFF. The chain joins TRBV28 to TRBJ2-2; TRBD2 agrees at 8 bases. CDR1 and CDR2 from the germline V gene are MDHEN and SYDVKM. This CDR3 is 15 amino acids long. J lost 0 bases, V lost 6 bases, and 3 bases had no gene match.

The genes are TRBV7-2 and TRBJ2-5; D might be TRBD1 (6 bases). CDR1 SGHTA and CDR2 FQGNSA come from the germline V gene. The germline V and J ends were trimmed by 5 bases and 3 bases, with 10 bases remaining between them. This CDR3 spans 13 amino acids. CDR3 sequence reads: CASSPDRKETQYF. The CDR3 DNA reads TGTGCCAGCAGCCCCGACAGGAAAGAGACCCAGTACTTC.

This sequence joins TRBV3-1 (or the pseudogene TRBV3-2) and TRBJ1-5; no reliable D call. The CDR3 is 15 amino acids. V gave up 0 bases and J gave up 1 base, with 7 bases separating them. Per the germline V gene, CDR1 is LGHDT and CDR2 is YNNKEL (reference sequence). The CDR3 DNA reads as TGTGCCAGCAGCCAAGAGGGAGCAAGCAATCAGCCCCAGCATTTT. Translated: CASSQEGASNQPQHF.

The rearrangement joins TRBV10-3 to TRBJ1-5; D is possibly TRBD1 (6 bases). The ends were cut back, 4 bases at V and 4 bases at J, with 11 bases in the middle. The germline V gene encodes CDR1 ENHRY and CDR2 SYGVKD. The CDR3 extends over 14 amino acids. CDR3 residues: CAISGAGANQPQHF. As DNA, the CDR3 is TGTGCCATCAGTGGGGCAGGGGCTAATCAGCCCCAGCATTTT.

Comment on this clone: Germline and junction disagree at one end, which may indicate a read error. The CDR3 is CASGLPDRAGNTIYF. Here the CDR3 DNA reads TGTGCTAGTGGTTTGCCCGACAGGGCTGGGAACACCATATATTTT. V usage is TRBV12-5 and J usage is TRBJ1-3, with 7 bases identical to TRBD1. CDR1 and CDR2 (germline): LGHNT, FRNRAP. The CDR3 runs to 15 residues. Together with reference TRBV12-5 and TRBJ1-3, the CDR3 gives the full variable domain: DARVTQTPRHKVTEMGQEVTMRCQPILGHNTVFWYRQTMMQGLELLAYFRNRAPLDDSGMPKDRFSAEMPDATLATLKIQPSEPRDSAVYFCASGLPDRAGNTIYFGEGSWLTVV.

The genes are TRBV12-1 and TRBJ2-7; TRBD2 was called by the table and not checked on the DNA. TRBV12-1 is a pseudogene locus. The CDR3 sequence is 14 residues long. DNA of the CDR3: TGTGCCAGCAGCTTTATCGGGGGGGCCTACGAGCAGTACTTC. Amino acids: CASSFIGGAYEQYF.

This clone has a handful of counts. The chain carries TRBV20-1 and TRBJ1-5; D gene unclear. The CDR3 consists of 11 residues. The V and J ends lost 7 bases and 4 bases respectively, with 8 bases between them. The germline V gene has CDR1 DFQATT and CDR2 SNEGSKA (reference sequence). CDR3 region: CSDSPNQPQHF. DNA of the CDR3: TGCAGTGACAGTCCGAATCAGCCCCAGCATTTT.

The chain couples TRBV9 to TRBJ1-4; 11 bases align to TRBD1. This CDR3 contains 15 residues. Germline CDR1 is SGDLS and CDR2 is YYNGEE. V gave up 3 bases and J gave up 7 bases; unmatched junction bases: 5. For the CDR3, the DNA is TGTGCCAGCAGCGCCTGGACAGGGGGCGGTGAAAAACTGTTTTTT. This sequence encodes CASSAWTGGGEKLFF.

The chain links TRBV19 to TRBJ2-2; 8 bases are a match to TRBD1. The germline CDR1 and CDR2 sequences are LNHDA and SQIVND (reference sequence). The CDR3 is 15 residues long. V lost 7 bases and J lost 3; bases outside the gene matches: 7. CDR3 amino acids: CASKRDRLDTGELFF. In DNA form, the CDR3 reads TGTGCCAGTAAGAGGGACAGGCTAGACACCGGGGAGCTGTTTTTT.

There are a few counts of this clone. This chain links TRBV6-1 with TRBJ2-6; 7 bases map to TRBD1. The CDR3 has 16 residues. Looked up from germline, CDR1 is MNHNS and CDR2 is SASEGT. Germline trimming cut 4 bases from V and 3 bases from J; bases unmatched to any gene: 6. The CDR3 DNA sequence: TGTGCCAGCAGTGGGCAATCAGGGGGTGGGGCCAACGTCCTGACTTTC. Translated: CASSGQSGGGANVLTF.

V usage is TRBV4-1 and J usage is TRBJ1-4, with 7 positions matching TRBD1. This CDR3 region has 16 residues. V shed 1 base and J 0 bases; nucleotides not matched to a gene: 2. CDR1 and CDR2 (germline): MGHRA, YSYEKL. The CDR3 sequence is CASSQGGTATNEKLFF. The DNA for the CDR3 is TGCGCCAGCAGCCAAGGGGGGACAGCAACTAATGAAAAACTGTTTTTT.

This chain joins TRBV30 and TRBJ2-1; 11 bases map to TRBD2. The CDR3 runs to 15 residues. Losses at the gene ends were 4 bases for V and 4 bases for J; bases not matched to a gene: 6. CDR1 is GTSNPN, CDR2 SVGIG, per germline (reference sequence). The CDR3 here is CAWNIAGGPYNEQFF. The CDR3 DNA sequence: TGTGCCTGGAATATAGCGGGGGGGCCGTACAATGAGCAGTTCTTC.

This chain connects TRBV7-2 to TRBJ2-3; D not resolved. CDR3 length: 17 amino acids. The germline gives CDR1 SGHTA, CDR2 FQGNSA. V was trimmed by 1 base and J by 0 bases, leaving 14 bases between them. The CDR3 DNA reads TGTGCCAGCAGCTTAGATGTCAGGCGTACTAGCACAGATACGCAGTATTTT. Translation gives CASSLDVRRTSTDTQYF. Full variable domain (outside the CDR3, taken from reference TRBV7-2 and TRBJ2-3): GAGVSQSPSNKVTEKGKDVELRCDPISGHTALYWYRQSLGQGLEFLIYFQGNSAPDKSGLPSDRFSAERTGGSVSTLTIQRTQQEDSAVYLCASSLDVRRTSTDTQYFGPGTRLTVL.

This chain uses TRBV2 with TRBJ2-7, with 10 bases matching TRBD1. CDR1 is SNHLY, CDR2 FYNNEI, per germline. This CDR3 is built from 16 residues. The V gene end was trimmed by 4 bases and the J gene end by 1 base; junction bases not matched to a gene: 7. CDR3 in DNA: TGTGCCAGCAGTGGACCGGGACAGGGGAATTCCTACGAGCAGTACTTC. It codes for CASSGPGQGNSYEQYF.

This chain links TRBV10-3 with TRBJ2-7, with D tentatively TRBD1 (6 bases). V lost 6 bases and J 5 bases, leaving 20 bases between the germline ends. The length of the CDR3 is 15 residues. Germline V gives CDR1 ENHRY, CDR2 SYGVKD. The CDR3 is CAISSRGGEPNEQYF. The DNA of the CDR3 is TGTGCCATCAGCTCCAGAGGGGGAGAGCCTAACGAGCAGTACTTC.

CDR3 sequence reads: CATSQRGTGEKLFF. In DNA form, the CDR3 reads TGTGCCACCAGCCAACGGGGTACTGGTGAAAAACTGTTTTTT. This rearrangement joins TRBV15 to TRBJ1-4, with unresolved D. From germline, CDR1 is LNHNV and CDR2 YYDKDF (reference sequence). The CDR3 length is 14 residues. Trimming removed 5 bases from V and 7 bases from J, with 14 bases in between.

V is TRBV5-1 and J is TRBJ2-7; D unclear. CDR1 and CDR2 from the germline V gene are SGHRS and YFSETQ. The CDR3 spans 12 residues. V was shortened by 0 bases and J by 4 bases, with 5 bases between the two germline ends. In DNA, the CDR3 is TGCGCCAGCAGCTTGGGTCAATACGAGCAGTACTTC. Protein: CASSLGQYEQYF.

The genes are TRBV3-1 (or the pseudogene TRBV3-2) and TRBJ1-2; D is unclear. The length of the CDR3 is 13 residues. V gave up 0 bases and J gave up 6 bases, with 8 bases separating them. From germline, CDR1 is LGHDT and CDR2 YNNKEL (reference sequence). CDR3 sequence (DNA): TGTGCCAGCAGCCAAGAGAGGGCTCATGGCTACACCTTC. Translation gives CASSQERAHGYTF.

V and J are TRBV27 and TRBJ2-7, with 9 nucleotides matching TRBD1. Per the germline V gene, CDR1 is MNHEY and CDR2 is SMNVEV (reference sequence). V lost 4 bases, J lost 3 bases, and 7 bases stayed unmatched. This CDR3 spans 15 amino acids. CDR3 in DNA: TGTGCCAGCAGTTCACCGGGACAGGGACACTACGAGCAGTACTTC. Residues: CASSSPGQGHYEQYF.

The chain uses TRBV7-2 and TRBJ1-3; no definite D call. Per germline, CDR1 SGHTA and CDR2 FQGNSA. This CDR3 region has 14 residues. The germline V and J ends were trimmed by 2 bases and 1 base, with 6 bases remaining between them. The CDR3 nucleotides are TGTGCCAGCAGCTTATACGGGTCTGGAAACACCATATATTTT. Encoded protein: CASSLYGSGNTIYF.

The V call is TRBV6-6, the J call TRBJ1-2; D call uncertain. The CDR3 consists of 13 residues. V lost 5 bases and J 5 bases, leaving 12 bases between the germline ends. CDR1 and CDR2 from the germline V gene are MNHNY and SVGAGI (reference sequence). CDR3 in DNA: TGTGCCAGCAGTCTCACAGAGATTTATGGCTACACCTTC. It is translated as CASSLTEIYGYTF.

This clone was seen once. The gene calls are TRBV30 and TRBJ1-6; a possible D gene is TRBD1 (5 bases). This CDR3 contains 14 residues. Looked up from germline, CDR1 is GTSNPN and CDR2 is SVGIG (reference sequence). V lost 2 bases and J lost 3, with 8 bases in between. CDR3 DNA sequence: TGTGCCTGGAGTACCCAGGGCTATAATTCACCCCTCCACTTT. Amino acids: CAWSTQGYNSPLHF. The full variable domain, rest sourced from reference TRBV30 and TRBJ1-6, is SQTIHQWPATLVQPVGSPLSLECTVEGTSNPNLYWYRQAAGRGLQLLFYSVGIGQISSEVPQNLSASRPQDRQFILSSKKLLLSDSGFYLCAWSTQGYNSPLHFGNGTRLTVT.

This chain links TRBV10-3 with TRBJ2-1, with TRBD1 matching 11 bases. CDR3 length: 15 amino acids. Germline V gives CDR1 ENHRY, CDR2 SYGVKD. After removal of 2 bases from V and 9 bases from J, the junction contained 6 bases not matched to a gene. As DNA, the CDR3 is TGTGCCATCAGTGAGCCCGGGACAGGGGGTGGTGAGCAGTTCTTC. Its translation is CAISEPGTGGGEQFF.

This rearrangement joins TRBV10-3 to TRBJ1-1; 10 bases align to TRBD1. With 8 bases clipped from V and 6 bases from J, the junction kept 3 bases outside the gene matches. This CDR3 has 12 residues. Per germline, CDR1 ENHRY and CDR2 SYGVKD. CDR3 residues: CAIAGTGAEAFF. The CDR3, as DNA: TGTGCCATCGCCGGGACAGGGGCTGAAGCTTTCTTT.